This T cell receptor beta chain comes out of a study of CD8+ T cells in alopecia areata. This clone was seen only a few times. Its cognate antigen is unknown. This sample's treatment: oral pan-JAK inhibitor, 5-10 mg twice daily. Specimens obtained from alopecia areata patients comprised lesional scalp punch biopsies and peripheral blood. Study-level results: Many expanded lesional clones persisted in scalp and blood during tofacitinib treatment. An increase in clonality over normal scalp was evident in lesional scalp, especially alopecia totalis/universalis.

V gave up 5 bases and J gave up 0 bases, with 11 bases separating them. The CDR3 consists of 15 residues. Germline lookup yields CDR1 SGHTA and CDR2 FQGNSA. Investigators isolated RNA and reverse transcribed it into cDNA to act as the sequencing template. Only in-frame clones appear in the TCRdb table, and some are missing; sequencing was by immunoSEQ multiplex PCR. The table lists about 160,000 clones, about two thirds of them singletons, with more than 0.7% in the top ten. The TCR sequence derives from a human donor with alopecia areata. Specimen: CD4+ T cells sorted from blood, collected at week 4, from a patient treated with tofacitinib. The chain recombines TRBV7-2 with TRBJ1-3; D gene ambiguous. CDR3 sequence reads: CASSSLKSSGNTIYF. The CDR3 bases are TGTGCCAGCAGCAGTTTAAAGAGCTCTGGAAACACCATATATTTT.